This entry lists 24 T cell receptor beta chains sequenced from one sample in a study of PD-1 blockade in classical Hodgkin lymphoma. Specified time point: cycle 4 day 1 (C4D1), after less than seven weeks of nivolumab. Every single patient, without exception, relapsed after autologous stem cell transplantation, and brentuximab vedotin exposure varied. Investigators isolated CD4+ T cells from thawed PBMCs through magnetic negative selection. Only in-frame clones appear in the TCRdb table, and some are missing; sequencing was by immunoSEQ multiplex PCR. Here the sample spans about 27,000 clones, approximately 85% being singletons. The sample here was CD4+ T cells from blood, taken before the fourth cycle of nivolumab. All receptors come from a human donor with classical Hodgkin lymphoma.

The sample holds one count of this clone. The V gene is TRBV6-6, the J gene TRBJ1-2; no clear D. This CDR3 contains 15 residues. Germline values: CDR1 MNHNY, CDR2 SVGAGI (reference sequence). The ends were cut back, 6 bases at V and 7 bases at J, with 21 bases in the middle. For the CDR3, the DNA is TGTGCCAGCAGCCCCCAGGACGGACGGCGTAGTGGCTACACCTTC. Translating gives CASSPQDGRRSGYTF.

The rearrangement links TRBV5-4 to TRBJ2-4; D tentatively fits TRBD1 or TRBD2 (5 bases each). This CDR3 is built from 19 residues. Trimming took off 3 bases at V and 6 bases at J, with 28 bases between the two ends. Looked up from germline, CDR1 is SGHNT and CDR2 is YYREEE (reference sequence). The CDR3 bases are TGTGCCAGCAGCTCTATACCTCGACTAAGGGGAGAGAAAGGAAACATTCAGTACTTC. Its protein is CASSSIPRLRGEKGNIQYF.

V is TRBV28 and J is TRBJ1-2, with 10 bases lining up with TRBD1. Germline CDR1 and CDR2: MDHEN and SYDVKM. J gave up 0 bases and V 4 bases, and 8 bases lay outside the gene matches. The CDR3 runs 17 residues. CDR3 DNA sequence: TGTGCCAGCAGTTACGGGACAGGGGCCACCTCTAACTATGGCTACACCTTC. Residues: CASSYGTGATSNYGYTF.

The chain uses TRBV4-2 and TRBJ2-3; 10 nucleotides match TRBD1. The CDR3 has 15 amino acids. Germline V gives CDR1 LGHNA, CDR2 YNFKEQ. With 1 base clipped from V and 6 bases from J, the junction kept 4 bases outside the gene matches. CDR3: CASSQGQGAFDTQYF. For the CDR3, the DNA is TGTGCCAGCAGCCAAGGACAGGGGGCATTTGATACGCAGTATTTT.

The chain is built from TRBV6-6 and TRBJ1-2; no reliable D call. CDR1 and CDR2 from the germline V gene are MNHNY and SVGAGI (reference sequence). The CDR3 runs to 14 residues. Deletions cut 5 bases from V and 3 bases from J, with 13 bases between. CDR3 sequence (DNA): TGTGCCAGCAGTCAGAAGGGAAGGGACTATGGCTACACCTTC. This sequence encodes CASSQKGRDYGYTF.

The genes are TRBV7-2 and TRBJ2-7, with 8 bases identical to TRBD1. Trimming cost V 2 bases and J 2 bases; bases outside gene matches: 2. The CDR3 is 14 residues long. CDR1 and CDR2 from the germline V gene are SGHTA and FQGNSA. The CDR3 sequence: CASSLRTGPYEQYF. The CDR3 DNA reads as TGTGCCAGCAGCTTACGGACAGGGCCCTACGAGCAGTACTTC.

This chain joins TRBV5-8 and TRBJ2-3; maybe TRBD2 (5 bases). CDR3 size: 15 residues. The germline V gene encodes CDR1 SGHTS and CDR2 YDEGEE. V was trimmed by 0 bases and J by 1 base, leaving 9 bases between them. In nucleotides, the CDR3 is TGTGCCAGCAGCTTGGCTGGACTTGGCACAGATACGCAGTATTTT. Protein product: CASSLAGLGTDTQYF.

V is TRBV7-9 and J is TRBJ1-2; 7 bases agree with TRBD1. The CDR3 extends over 13 amino acids. Germline trimming cut 2 bases from V and 3 bases from J; bases unmatched to any gene: 0. Looked up from germline, CDR1 is SEHNR and CDR2 is FQNEAQ (reference sequence). This chain's CDR3 is CASSLTGDYGYTF. The CDR3, as DNA: TGTGCCAGCAGCTTAACAGGGGACTATGGCTACACCTTC.

The chain has TRBV7-6 and TRBJ1-1; D uncertain. This CDR3 region has 13 residues. Trimming took off 1 base at V and 2 bases at J, with 5 bases between the two ends. The V gene's germline CDR1 is SGHVS and CDR2 FNYEAQ. This CDR3 reads CASSLDSNTEAFF. The CDR3, as DNA: TGTGCCAGCAGCTTAGACAGTAACACTGAAGCTTTCTTT. Drawing the rest from reference TRBV7-6 and TRBJ1-1, the complete variable domain is GAGVSQSPRYKVTKRGQDVALRCDPISGHVSLYWYRQALGQGPEFLTYFNYEAQQDKSGLPNDRFSAERPEGSISTLTIQRTEQRDSAMYRCASSLDSNTEAFFGQGTRLTVV.

Remarks on this clone: The same CDR3 can be traced to other DNA sequences in this sample. This chain links TRBV6-5 with TRBJ1-1; TRBD1 matches 7 bases. Germline V gene sequence: CDR1 MNHEY, CDR2 SVGAGI. The ends lost 5 bases at V and 1 base at J; junction bases unmatched: 1. This CDR3 region has 13 residues. The CDR3 DNA sequence: TGTGCCAGCAGTCGGACAGGGAACACTGAAGCTTTCTTT. It specifies CASSRTGNTEAFF.

The V and J genes are TRBV5-6 and TRBJ1-2; 8 bases are a match to TRBD1. CDR1 and CDR2 from the germline V gene are SGHDT and YYEEEE. The CDR3 is 16 amino acids. V trimming: 3 bases; J trimming: 8 bases; junction bases outside the gene matches: 15. DNA of the CDR3: TGTGCCAGCAGCTACACGACCCAGGGGGCGGCCTTGGGCTACACCTTC. Translated, it gives CASSYTTQGAALGYTF.

For this clone: At one boundary the junction diverges from the germline segment, which might be a read error. The CDR3, as DNA: TGTGCCCGCAGTTTAAAGGCGGGAAAATGTACCTTAAAAAACATTCAGTACTTC. It encodes CARSLKAGKCTLKNIQYF. J is TRBJ2-4 and V is TRBV27, with a tentative D call TRBD2 (6 bases). There are 18 residues in the CDR3. Germline V gene lookup returns CDR1 MNHEY and CDR2 SMNVEV (reference sequence).

This chain joins TRBV19 and TRBJ1-2, with D unresolved. The V end was cut by 8 bases, the J end by 4 bases, with 14 bases between. This CDR3 comprises 13 residues. The V gene's germline CDR1 is LNHDA and CDR2 SQIVND (reference sequence). Here the CDR3 reads CASQQTRGYGYTF. CDR3 DNA: TGTGCCAGTCAACAGACCCGGGGCTATGGCTACACCTTC.

This clone was counted a few times. Here the CDR3 DNA reads TGTGCCTGGAGGGGACAGGGTTGGACTGAAGCTTTCTTT. It specifies CAWRGQGWTEAFF. This rearrangement joins TRBV30 to TRBJ1-1; 9 nucleotides line up with TRBD1. The germline V gene encodes CDR1 GTSNPN and CDR2 SVGIG (reference sequence). The CDR3 totals 13 residues. Trimming removed 3 bases from V and 5 bases from J; junction bases left unmatched: 4.

V and J are TRBV19 and TRBJ2-2; 9 bases map to TRBD1. The length of the CDR3 is 14 residues. Germline V gene lookup returns CDR1 LNHDA and CDR2 SQIVND (reference sequence). V trimming: 6 bases; J trimming: 3 bases; junction bases outside the gene matches: 2. CDR3 nucleotide sequence: TGTGCCAGTAGCGACAGGGGGTACACCGGGGAGCTGTTTTTT. Its protein is CASSDRGYTGELFF.

The genes are TRBV28 and TRBJ1-5; D call uncertain. The V gene's germline CDR1 is MDHEN and CDR2 SYDVKM. The CDR3 runs 13 residues. V lost 5 bases and J lost 0, with 5 bases in between. This CDR3 reads CASSPPSNQPQHF. In DNA form, the CDR3 reads TGTGCCAGCAGTCCCCCTAGCAATCAGCCCCAGCATTTT.

The CDR3 DNA follows: TGTGCCAGCAGTCGATCCGGGACACATGGCTACACCTTC. Protein sequence: CASSRSGTHGYTF. The chain couples TRBV6-5 to TRBJ1-2; maybe TRBD1 (6 bases). V lost 5 bases and J 6 bases, leaving 13 bases between the germline ends. In germline, CDR1 is MNHEY, CDR2 SVGAGI. This CDR3 region has 13 residues.

The chain recombines TRBV7-2 with TRBJ2-5; D gene ambiguous. Deletions cut 5 bases from V and 2 bases from J, with 12 bases between. This CDR3 comprises 14 residues. Germline V gives CDR1 SGHTA, CDR2 FQGNSA. CDR3 amino acids: CASSDRARQETQYF. CDR3 sequence (DNA): TGTGCCAGCAGCGACCGGGCCAGGCAAGAGACCCAGTACTTC.

V and J are TRBV5-4 and TRBJ1-2; D unresolved. The V gene lost 0 bases and the J gene lost 7 bases, with 7 bases spanning the gap. This CDR3 spans 12 amino acids. CDR1 is SGHNT, CDR2 YYREEE, per germline (reference sequence). The CDR3 region has the DNA TGTGCCAGCAGCTTGGCCTTCGCTGGCTACACCTTC. Translation gives CASSLAFAGYTF.

The chain couples TRBV28 to TRBJ2-7, with D perhaps TRBD1 (6 bases). The CDR3 totals 14 residues. Germline V gene lookup returns CDR1 MDHEN and CDR2 SYDVKM. V dropped 8 bases and J dropped 5 bases, with 19 bases sitting between them. CDR3 in DNA: TGTGCCAGCCGCGGCGCAGGGGTTAACCACGAGCAGTACTTC. It specifies CASRGAGVNHEQYF.

The chain couples TRBV4-2 to TRBJ1-2, with D unclear. The CDR3 is 14 amino acids. V was cut by 0 bases and J by 0 bases, with 5 bases left in between. Germline lookup yields CDR1 LGHNA and CDR2 YNFKEQ. The DNA for the CDR3 is TGTGCCAGCAGCCAAGAGATAGCTAACTATGGCTACACCTTC. Protein product: CASSQEIANYGYTF.

The rearrangement joins TRBV6-1 to TRBJ2-5, with D tentatively TRBD2 (5 bases). Germline V gene lookup returns CDR1 MNHNS and CDR2 SASEGT. There are 13 residues in the CDR3. The V end was cut by 6 bases, the J end by 5 bases, with 13 bases between. CDR3 protein: CASSERELETQYF. The CDR3 DNA reads as TGTGCCAGCAGCGAACGGGAACTGGAGACCCAGTACTTC.

The chain is built from TRBV19 and TRBJ2-7, with D unresolved. CDR3 length: 14 residues. Between the trimmed V and J ends, which lost 7 bases and 3 bases, there was a span of 16 bases. Germline V gives CDR1 LNHDA, CDR2 SQIVND (reference sequence). The CDR3 DNA reads as TGTGCCAGTACCGAAATCGAGGTAGGCTACGAGCAGTACTTC. It translates to CASTEIEVGYEQYF.

This clone appeared a few times. The V and J genes are TRBV2 and TRBJ2-7; D uncertain. V shed 3 bases and J shed 1 base, with 7 bases lying between them. CDR3 length: 13 residues. The V gene's germline CDR1 is SNHLY and CDR2 FYNNEI. In DNA, the CDR3 is TGTGCCAGCAGTGATGTTCAGTCCTACGAGCAGTACTTC. It codes for CASSDVQSYEQYF.